This T cell receptor (beta chain) was recovered during a study of blood T cell repertoires in COVID-19. The wider study: Material from acute and convalescent COVID-19 was sourced from the United States, Italy and Spain. T cells, B-cell-depleted T cells, or PBMCs provided the cDNA or gDNA that served as material.

The CDR3 length is 16 residues. Germline values: CDR1 SGDLS, CDR2 YYNGEE. V lost 5 bases and J 2 bases, leaving 14 bases between the germline ends. Original handling: How many nucleated cells were present was estimated from reference gene primer amplification. TCRdb keeps only in-frame clones here, not all; method: immunoSEQ multiplex PCR. D and trimming were read from the DNA, whereas the V and J calls and clone size are those reported in that table. This table has approximately 260,000 clones, around 80% appearing once. The specimen sequenced was peripheral blood. The chain couples TRBV9 to TRBJ2-6; tentative D call: TRBD1 (5 bases). This sequence was found in a middle-aged woman with active or convalescent COVID-19. CDR3 residues: CASSGQQVPGANVLTF. CDR3 nucleotides: TGTGCCAGCAGTGGCCAACAGGTCCCTGGGGCCAACGTCCTGACTTTC. Based on the CDR3 plus reference TRBV9 and TRBJ2-6, the full variable domain is DSGVTQTPKHLITATGQRVTLRCSPRSGDLSVYWYQQSLDQGLQFLIQYYNGEERAKGNILERFSAQQFPDLHSELNLSSLELGDSALYFCASSGQQVPGANVLTFGAGSRLTVL.